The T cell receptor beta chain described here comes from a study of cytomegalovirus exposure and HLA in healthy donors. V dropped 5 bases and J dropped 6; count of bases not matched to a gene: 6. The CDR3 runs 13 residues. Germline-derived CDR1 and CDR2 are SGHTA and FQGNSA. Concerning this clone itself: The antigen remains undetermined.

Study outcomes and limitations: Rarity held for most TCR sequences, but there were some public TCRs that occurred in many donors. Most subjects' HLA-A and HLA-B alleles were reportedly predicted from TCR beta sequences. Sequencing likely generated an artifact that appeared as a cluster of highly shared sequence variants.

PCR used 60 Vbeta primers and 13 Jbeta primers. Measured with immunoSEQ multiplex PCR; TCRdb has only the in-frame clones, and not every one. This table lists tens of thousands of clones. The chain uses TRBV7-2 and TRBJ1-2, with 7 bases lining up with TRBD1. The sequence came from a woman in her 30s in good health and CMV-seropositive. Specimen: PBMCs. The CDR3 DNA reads TGTGCCAGCAGCCCAGGGACAGAGAATGGCTACACCTTC. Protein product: CASSPGTENGYTF.